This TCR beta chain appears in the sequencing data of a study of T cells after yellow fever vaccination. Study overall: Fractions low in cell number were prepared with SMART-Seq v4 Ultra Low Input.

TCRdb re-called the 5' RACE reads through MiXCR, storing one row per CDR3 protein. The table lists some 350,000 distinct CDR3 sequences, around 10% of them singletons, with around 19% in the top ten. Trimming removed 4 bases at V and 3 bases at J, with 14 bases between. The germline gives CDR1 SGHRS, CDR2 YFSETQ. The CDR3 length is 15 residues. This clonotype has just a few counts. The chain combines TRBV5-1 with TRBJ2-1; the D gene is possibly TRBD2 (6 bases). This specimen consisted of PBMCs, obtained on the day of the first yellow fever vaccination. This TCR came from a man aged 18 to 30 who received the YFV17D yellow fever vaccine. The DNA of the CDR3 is TGCGCCAGCAGCCCCCAGACTAGGTACTACAATGAGCAGTTCTTC. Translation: CASSPQTRYYNEQFF. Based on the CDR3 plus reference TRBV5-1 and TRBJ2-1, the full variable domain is KAGVTQTPRYLIKTRGQQVTLSCSPISGHRSVSWYQQTPGQGLQFLFEYFSETQRNKGNFPGRFSGRQFSNSRSEMNVSTLELGDSALYLCASSPQTRYYNEQFFGPGTRLTVL.